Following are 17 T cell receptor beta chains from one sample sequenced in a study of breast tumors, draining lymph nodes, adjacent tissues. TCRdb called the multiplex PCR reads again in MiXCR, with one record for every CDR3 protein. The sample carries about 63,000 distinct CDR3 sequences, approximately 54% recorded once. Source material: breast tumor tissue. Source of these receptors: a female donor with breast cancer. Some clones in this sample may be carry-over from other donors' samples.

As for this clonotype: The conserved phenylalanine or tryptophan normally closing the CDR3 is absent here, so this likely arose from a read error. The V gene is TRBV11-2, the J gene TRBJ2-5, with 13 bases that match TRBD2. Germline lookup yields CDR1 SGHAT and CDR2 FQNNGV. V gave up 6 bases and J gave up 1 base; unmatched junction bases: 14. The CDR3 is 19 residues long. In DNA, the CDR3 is TGTGCCAGCAGTTCCATAAAGACTAGCGGGAGGTGGGGCCAAGAGACCCAGTACTCC. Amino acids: CASSSIKTSGRWGQETQYS.

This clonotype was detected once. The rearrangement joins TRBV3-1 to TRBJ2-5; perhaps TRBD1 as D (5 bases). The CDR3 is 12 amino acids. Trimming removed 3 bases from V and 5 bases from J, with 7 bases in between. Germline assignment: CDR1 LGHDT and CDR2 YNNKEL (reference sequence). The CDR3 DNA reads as TGTGCCAGCAGCCACCCAGGGGAGACCCAGTACTTC. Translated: CASSHPGETQYF.

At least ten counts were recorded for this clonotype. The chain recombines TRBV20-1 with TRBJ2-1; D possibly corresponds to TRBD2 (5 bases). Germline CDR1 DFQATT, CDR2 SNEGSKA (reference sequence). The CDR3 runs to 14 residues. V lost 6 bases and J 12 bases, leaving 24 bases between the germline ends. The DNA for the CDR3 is TGCAGTGCCGCTCCTGCGGGCCGTCGAACCGGGCAGTTCTTC. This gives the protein CSAAPAGRRTGQFF.

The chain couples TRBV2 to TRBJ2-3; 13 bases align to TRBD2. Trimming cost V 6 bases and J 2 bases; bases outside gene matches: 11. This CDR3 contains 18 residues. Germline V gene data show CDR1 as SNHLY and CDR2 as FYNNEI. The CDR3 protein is CASRGGLAGVDPTDTQYF. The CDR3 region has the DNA TGTGCCAGCAGGGGCGGACTAGCGGGAGTGGACCCCACAGATACGCAGTATTTT.

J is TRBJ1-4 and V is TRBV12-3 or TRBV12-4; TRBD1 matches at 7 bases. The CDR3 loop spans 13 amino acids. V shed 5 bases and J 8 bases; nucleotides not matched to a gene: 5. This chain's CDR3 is CASSRQGMEKLFF. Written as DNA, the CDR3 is TGTGCCAGCAGTCGACAGGGAATGGAAAAACTGTTTTTT.

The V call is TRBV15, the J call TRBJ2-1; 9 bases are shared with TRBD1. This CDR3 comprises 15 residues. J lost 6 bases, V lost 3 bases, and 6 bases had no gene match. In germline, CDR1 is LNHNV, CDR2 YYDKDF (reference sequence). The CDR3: CATSRGQGEGNEQFF. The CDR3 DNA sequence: TGTGCCACCAGCAGGGGACAGGGAGAAGGCAATGAGCAGTTCTTC. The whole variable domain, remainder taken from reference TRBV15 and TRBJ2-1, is DAMVIQNPRYQVTQFGKPVTLSCSQTLNHNVMYWYQQKSSQAPKLLFHYYDKDFNNEADTPDNFQSRRPNTSFCFLDIRSPGLGDTAMYLCATSRGQGEGNEQFFGPGTRLTVL.

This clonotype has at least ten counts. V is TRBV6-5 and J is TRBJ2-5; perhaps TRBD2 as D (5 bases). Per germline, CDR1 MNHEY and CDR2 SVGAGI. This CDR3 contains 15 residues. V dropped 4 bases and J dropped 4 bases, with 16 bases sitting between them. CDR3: CASSWRSAGGETQYF. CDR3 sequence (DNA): TGTGCCAGCAGTTGGAGGTCGGCAGGTGGAGAGACCCAGTACTTC.

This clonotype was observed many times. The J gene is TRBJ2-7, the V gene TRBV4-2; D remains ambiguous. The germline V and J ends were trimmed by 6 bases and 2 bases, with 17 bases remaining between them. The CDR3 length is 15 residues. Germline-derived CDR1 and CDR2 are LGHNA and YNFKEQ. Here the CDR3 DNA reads TGTGCCAGCAGTCTCGAGGATCGTAAGACCTACGAGCAGTACTTC. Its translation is CASSLEDRKTYEQYF.

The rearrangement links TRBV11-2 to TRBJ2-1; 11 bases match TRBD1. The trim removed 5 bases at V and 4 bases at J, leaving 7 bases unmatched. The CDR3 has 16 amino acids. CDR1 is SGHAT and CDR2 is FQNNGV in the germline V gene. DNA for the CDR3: TGTGCCAGCAGCCAGCGGGACAGGGGGTATTACAATGAGCAGTTCTTC. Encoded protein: CASSQRDRGYYNEQFF.

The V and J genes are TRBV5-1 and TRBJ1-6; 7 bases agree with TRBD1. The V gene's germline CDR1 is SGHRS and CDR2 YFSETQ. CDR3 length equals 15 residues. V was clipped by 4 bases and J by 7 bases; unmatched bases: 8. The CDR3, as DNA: TGCGCCAGCAGCCCAAGGCCGGGACAGAATTCACCCCTCCACTTT. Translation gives CASSPRPGQNSPLHF.

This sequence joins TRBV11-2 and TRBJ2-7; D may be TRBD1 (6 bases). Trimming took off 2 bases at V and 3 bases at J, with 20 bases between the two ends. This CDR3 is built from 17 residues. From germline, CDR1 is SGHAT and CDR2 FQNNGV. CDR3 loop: CASSLNLGGGSYYEQYF. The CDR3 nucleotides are TGTGCCAGCAGCTTAAACCTTGGGGGCGGATCCTACTACGAGCAGTACTTC.

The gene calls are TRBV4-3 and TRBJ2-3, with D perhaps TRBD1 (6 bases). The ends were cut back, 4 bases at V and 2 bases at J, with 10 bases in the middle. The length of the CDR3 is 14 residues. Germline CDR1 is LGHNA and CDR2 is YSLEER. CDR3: CASSLGQITDTQYF. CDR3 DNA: TGCGCCAGCAGCCTCGGACAGATCACAGATACGCAGTATTTT.

The CDR3 here is CSARAPGRETQYF. DNA of the CDR3: TGCAGTGCTAGAGCTCCAGGGCGGGAGACCCAGTACTTC. V gene TRBV20-1 combines with J gene TRBJ2-5; possibly TRBD1 for D (5 bases). The CDR3 runs 13 residues. The germline V gene encodes CDR1 DFQATT and CDR2 SNEGSKA (reference sequence). V was cut by 1 base and J by 5 bases, with 11 bases left in between.

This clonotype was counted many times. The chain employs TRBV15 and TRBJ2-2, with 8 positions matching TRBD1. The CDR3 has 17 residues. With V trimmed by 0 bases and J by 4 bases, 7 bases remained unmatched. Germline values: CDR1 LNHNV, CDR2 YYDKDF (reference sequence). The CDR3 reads CATSRDGQGIRTGELFF. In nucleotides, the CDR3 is TGTGCCACCAGCAGAGATGGACAGGGTATTCGCACCGGGGAGCTGTTTTTT. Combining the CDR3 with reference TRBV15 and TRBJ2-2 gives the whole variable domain DAMVIQNPRYQVTQFGKPVTLSCSQTLNHNVMYWYQQKSSQAPKLLFHYYDKDFNNEADTPDNFQSRRPNTSFCFLDIRSPGLGDTAMYLCATSRDGQGIRTGELFFGEGSRLTVL.

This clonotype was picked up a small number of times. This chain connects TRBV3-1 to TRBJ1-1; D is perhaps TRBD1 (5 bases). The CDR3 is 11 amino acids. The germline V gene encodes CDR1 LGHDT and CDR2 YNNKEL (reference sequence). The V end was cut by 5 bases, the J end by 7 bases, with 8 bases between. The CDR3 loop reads CASSGTLEAFF. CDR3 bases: TGTGCCAGCAGCGGGACCCTTGAAGCTTTCTTT.

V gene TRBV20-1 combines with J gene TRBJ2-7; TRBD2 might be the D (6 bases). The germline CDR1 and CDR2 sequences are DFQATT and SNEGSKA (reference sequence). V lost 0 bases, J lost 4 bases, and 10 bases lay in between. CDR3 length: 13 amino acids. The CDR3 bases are TGCAGTGCTAGAGATCCAGGAGGGTACGAGCAGTACTTC. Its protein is CSARDPGGYEQYF.

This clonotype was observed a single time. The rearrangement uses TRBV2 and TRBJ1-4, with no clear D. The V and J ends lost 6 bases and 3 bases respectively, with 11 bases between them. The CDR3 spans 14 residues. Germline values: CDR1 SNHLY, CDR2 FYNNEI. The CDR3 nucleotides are TGTGCCAGCAGGGGGAACGGGGCTAATGAAAAACTGTTTTTT. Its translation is CASRGNGANEKLFF.